This entry lists 31 T cell receptor beta chains sequenced from one sample in a study of blood T cells in healthy people across ages. Combining a sample-barcoded 5' primer with a J-beta primer mix, a second PCR ran for roughly 7 to 11 cycles. TCRdb called the 5' RACE reads again in MiXCR, with one record for every CDR3 protein. The sample yields 1.5 million to 2 million distinct CDR3 sequences, roughly 32% seen once. Material for sequencing was blood. These TCRs come from a woman aged 30 to 39 in good health.

This clonotype showed up just a few times. The chain couples TRBV4-2 to TRBJ2-1; no clear D gene. The CDR3 contains 16 residues. V lost 1 base, J lost 5 bases, and 15 bases lay in between. CDR1 and CDR2 from the germline V gene are LGHNA and YNFKEQ. As DNA, the CDR3 is TGTGCCAGCAGCCAAGGTGGACGGGCCAAAAACAATGAGCAGTTCTTC. Its protein product is CASSQGGRAKNNEQFF.

A remark on this clonotype: A junction boundary mismatches the germline segment, possibly from a read error. J is TRBJ1-2 and V is TRBV12-3 or TRBV12-4, with D uncertain. CDR3 length: 13 residues. For the CDR3, the DNA is TGTGCCGGCAGCTACGGAACGGACTATGGCTACACCTTC. This gives the protein CAGSYGTDYGYTF.

The chain joins TRBV4-1 to TRBJ2-2; TRBD1 matches 7 bases. This CDR3 is built from 15 residues. J gave up 3 bases and V 3 bases, and 4 bases lay outside the gene matches. Germline assignment: CDR1 MGHRA and CDR2 YSYEKL. The CDR3 loop is CASSHDRVYTGELFF. CDR3 nucleotides: TGCGCCAGCAGCCACGACAGGGTATACACCGGGGAGCTGTTTTTT.

This rearrangement joins TRBV20-1 to TRBJ2-7; maybe TRBD2 (6 bases). Germline CDR1 DFQATT, CDR2 SNEGSKA (reference sequence). This CDR3 has 13 amino acids. The germline V and J ends were trimmed by 2 bases and 3 bases, with 11 bases remaining between them. CDR3: CSARSPSDYEQYF. CDR3 coding DNA: TGCAGTGCTAGAAGTCCTAGCGACTACGAGCAGTACTTC.

J is TRBJ2-7 and V is TRBV11-2; 9 nucleotides line up with TRBD1. The V segment lost 6 bases and the J segment 6 bases; nucleotides outside the gene matches: 12. The germline gives CDR1 SGHAT, CDR2 FQNNGV. This CDR3 comprises 15 residues. The CDR3 spells CASRQTGTGSREQYF. The CDR3 DNA sequence: TGTGCCAGCAGGCAAACCGGGACAGGGAGTCGCGAGCAGTACTTC.

This CDR3 reads CASSPDRAGVKAFF. The CDR3 bases are TGTGCCAGCTCGCCCGACAGGGCAGGGGTTAAAGCTTTCTTT. The V call is TRBV18, the J call TRBJ1-1; TRBD1 agrees at 7 bases. V lost 6 bases and J lost 9; bases outside the gene matches: 13. The CDR3 covers 14 residues. Germline CDR1 and CDR2: KGHSH and LQKENI.

This clonotype was observed a few times. The chain carries TRBV15 and TRBJ2-5; 9 bases match TRBD1. V gave up 3 bases and J gave up 5 bases; unmatched junction bases: 10. CDR3 length: 16 amino acids. CDR1 and CDR2 (germline): LNHNV, YYDKDF (reference sequence). This CDR3 is CATSSSGTGILETQYF. The CDR3 DNA sequence: TGTGCCACCAGCAGTTCCGGGACAGGGATTCTCGAGACCCAGTACTTC.

This chain uses TRBV2 with TRBJ1-2; D gene uncertain. V lost 2 bases to trimming and J lost 4 bases, with 14 bases between them. The CDR3 contains 15 residues. Germline V gives CDR1 SNHLY, CDR2 FYNNEI. In DNA form, the CDR3 reads TGTGCCAGCAGTGAAATAAGAGGGCTCGGCTATGGCTACACCTTC. Its protein is CASSEIRGLGYGYTF.

In regard to this clonotype: Since a much larger clone is just one base distant, this may be a read error. Because the CDR3 is missing its conserved closing phenylalanine or tryptophan, this is likely a read error. J is TRBJ2-3 and V is TRBV20-1, with no clear D. Trimming left V 2 bases short and J 6 bases short, with 9 bases between. CDR1 is DFQATT and CDR2 is SNEGSKA in the germline V gene (reference sequence). The CDR3 runs 12 residues. The CDR3 region is CSARKRGDTQYC. Here the CDR3 DNA reads TGCAGTGCTAGAAAGCGTGGGGATACGCAGTATTGT.

This clonotype occurred a few times. The chain joins TRBV11-2 to TRBJ2-5; the D gene is possibly TRBD1 (6 bases). V lost 8 bases, J lost 4 bases, and 20 bases lay in between. This CDR3 contains 15 residues. CDR1 is SGHAT, CDR2 FQNNGV, per germline. CDR3 sequence reads: CASSLVYREGETQYF. For the CDR3, the DNA is TGTGCCAGCTCCTTAGTTTACAGGGAAGGAGAGACCCAGTACTTC.

This clonotype was seen more than once but under ten times. The chain couples TRBV28 to TRBJ2-1; the match to TRBD2 covers 13 bases. V lost 4 bases to trimming and J lost 5 bases; unmatched junction nucleotides: 14. CDR1 is MDHEN, CDR2 SYDVKM, per germline. This CDR3 has 19 residues. CDR3 loop: CASSSGLAGVPSSHNEQFF. The CDR3, as DNA: TGTGCCAGCAGTTCAGGACTAGCGGGAGTCCCTTCCTCGCACAATGAGCAGTTCTTC.

In its sample, this clonotype was seen a few times. Here the CDR3 reads CASSQVTRTGDEKLFF. The CDR3 DNA reads as TGCGCCAGCAGCCAAGTTACAAGGACAGGGGACGAAAAACTGTTTTTT. The V and J genes are TRBV4-1 and TRBJ1-4; 9 positions match TRBD1. V shed 1 base, J shed 8 bases, and the junction held 8 bases outside the gene matches. This CDR3 comprises 16 residues. Per germline, CDR1 MGHRA and CDR2 YSYEKL.

This sequence joins TRBV3-1 and TRBJ1-4; 7 nucleotides line up with TRBD1. Unmatched junction bases numbered 6, after V lost 3 bases and J lost 5 bases. CDR1 and CDR2 from the germline V gene are LGHDT and YNNKEL (reference sequence). This CDR3 is built from 15 residues. In DNA, the CDR3 is TGTGCCAGCAGCCATCATCCGGGACAGAATGAAAAACTGTTTTTT. Translated: CASSHHPGQNEKLFF.

CDR3 sequence (DNA): TGTGCCAGCAGTGGGGTCCGGACGGCCAACTATGGCTACACCTTC. Translating gives CASSGVRTANYGYTF. The V and J genes are TRBV6-1 and TRBJ1-2, with D hard to call. The CDR3 sequence is 15 residues long. Germline lookup yields CDR1 MNHNS and CDR2 SASEGT. V was pared by 4 bases and J by 2 bases, with 14 bases between.

This chain joins TRBV5-1 and TRBJ2-3; D ambiguous. V was cut by 4 bases and J by 0 bases, with 9 bases left in between. The CDR3 totals 14 residues. Germline CDR1 and CDR2: SGHRS and YFSETQ. The CDR3 is CASSVSDSTDTQYF. CDR3 coding DNA: TGCGCCAGCAGCGTGTCAGATAGCACAGATACGCAGTATTTT.

In this sample, this clonotype turned up many times. The rearrangement uses TRBV29-1 and TRBJ2-7; no clear D gene. The V end was cut by 8 bases, the J end by 2 bases, with 10 bases between. Germline assignment: CDR1 SQVTM and CDR2 ANQGSEA. The CDR3 runs 11 residues. The CDR3 sequence: CSIRAAYEQYF. CDR3 nucleotide sequence: TGCAGCATCCGGGCCGCCTACGAGCAGTACTTC.

With regard to this clonotype: Sequence at one end of the junction differs from germline and may be a read error. CDR3 sequence: CASGLVMTSDTQYF. The CDR3 DNA reads TGTGCCAGCGGCTTAGTGATGACTTCAGATACGCAGTATTTT. The V and J genes are TRBV7-2 and TRBJ2-3; D uncertain. Germline-derived CDR1 and CDR2 are SGHTA and FQGNSA. CDR3 size: 14 residues. Drawing the rest from reference TRBV7-2 and TRBJ2-3, the complete variable domain is GAGVSQSPSNKVTEKGKDVELRCDPISGHTALYWYRQSLGQGLEFLIYFQGNSAPDKSGLPSDRFSAERTGGSVSTLTIQRTQQEDSAVYLCASGLVMTSDTQYFGPGTRLTVL.

The chain recombines TRBV18 with TRBJ2-7; D is unclear. Germline V CDR1 and CDR2: KGHSH, LQKENI. The CDR3 length is 13 residues. V gave up 6 bases and J gave up 3 bases, with 12 bases separating them. Here the CDR3 reads CASSLQAVYEQYF. The DNA for the CDR3 is TGTGCCAGCTCCCTCCAGGCCGTCTACGAGCAGTACTTC. The variable domain in full, completed from reference TRBV18 and TRBJ2-7, reads NAGVMQNPRHLVRRRGQEARLRCSPMKGHSHVYWYRQLPEEGLKFMVYLQKENIIDESGMPKERFSAEFPKEGPSILRIQQVVRGDSAAYFCASSLQAVYEQYFGPGTRLTVT.

This clonotype has a handful of counts. V gene TRBV27 combines with J gene TRBJ2-7; TRBD2 matches at 7 bases. V lost 6 bases and J lost 3; bases outside the gene matches: 8. CDR1 is MNHEY, CDR2 SMNVEV, per germline (reference sequence). The CDR3 covers 14 residues. The DNA for the CDR3 is TGTGCCAGCAGCCCGGGGGGAGTGAACTACGAGCAGTACTTC. Translation gives CASSPGGVNYEQYF.

This clonotype was counted a few times. CDR3 in amino acids: CASVRFGGEAFF. Written as DNA, the CDR3 is TGTGCCAGCGTTAGGTTCGGGGGTGAAGCTTTCTTT. This chain links TRBV6-1 with TRBJ1-1, with TRBD1 as a possible D gene (5 bases). V gave up 8 bases and J gave up 7 bases, with 14 bases separating them. This CDR3 has 12 amino acids. Germline V gene sequence: CDR1 MNHNS, CDR2 SASEGT.

In its sample, this clonotype was seen a few times. V gene TRBV24-1 combines with J gene TRBJ2-1; weak D call: TRBD2 (5 bases). CDR1 is KGHDR, CDR2 SFDVKD, per germline. The CDR3 consists of 12 residues. Trimming shortened V by 4 bases and J by 6 bases, and 6 bases separated the two germline ends. The CDR3 DNA reads as TGTGCCACCAGTGACGGGGTCAATGAGCAGTTCTTC. Protein: CATSDGVNEQFF.

A few counts support this clonotype. The gene calls are TRBV28 and TRBJ2-1; 9 nucleotides align to TRBD2. Germline trimming cut 4 bases from V and 3 bases from J; bases unmatched to any gene: 10. CDR3 size: 17 residues. Germline loops: CDR1 MDHEN, CDR2 SYDVKM. This CDR3 is CASSSNAGGANYNEQFF. The CDR3 region has the DNA TGTGCCAGCAGTTCTAATGCGGGAGGGGCCAACTACAATGAGCAGTTCTTC.

This rearrangement joins TRBV9 to TRBJ2-5; 7 nucleotides match TRBD2. The assigned J gene may be wrong: the sequence end matches TRBJ2-7 better. From germline, CDR1 is SGDLS and CDR2 YYNGEE. CDR3 length equals 13 residues. CDR3 in DNA: TGTGCCAGCGGCGGGACTACAGGTAACGAGCAGTACTTC. Encoded protein: CASGGTTGNEQYF.

This clonotype turned up a few times. This rearrangement joins TRBV5-1 to TRBJ1-1; a possible D gene is TRBD1 (5 bases). Germline V gene sequence: CDR1 SGHRS, CDR2 YFSETQ. V lost 4 bases and J 6 bases, leaving 16 bases between the germline ends. CDR3 size: 14 residues. CDR3 sequence: CASSIGTQGSEAFF. The CDR3 coding sequence is TGCGCCAGCAGCATCGGAACTCAGGGCTCTGAAGCTTTCTTT.

This clonotype was counted only a few times. The CDR3 protein is CASSQFTLGYTF. CDR3 coding DNA: TGTGCCAGCAGCCAGTTCACCCTGGGCTACACCTTC. The V gene is TRBV3-1, the J gene TRBJ1-2; D ambiguous. The CDR3 runs to 12 residues. Between the trimmed V and J ends, which lost 3 bases and 8 bases, there was a span of 10 bases. From germline, CDR1 is LGHDT and CDR2 YNNKEL (reference sequence).

This clonotype was observed a handful of times. The chain uses TRBV10-3 and TRBJ2-7; D not resolved. V lost 6 bases, J lost 2 bases, and 5 bases lay in between. CDR1 ENHRY and CDR2 SYGVKD come from the germline V gene. This CDR3 is 11 amino acids long. In DNA form, the CDR3 reads TGTGCCATCAGGGGCGCCTACGAGCAGTACTTC. This sequence encodes CAIRGAYEQYF.

Concerning this clonotype itself: This may stem from a read error, because a much larger clone lies one nucleotide away. The rearrangement uses TRBV7-9 and TRBJ1-2; D possibly corresponds to TRBD1 (6 bases). The CDR3 spans 14 residues. Germline lookup yields CDR1 SEHNR and CDR2 FQNEAQ (reference sequence). This CDR3 is CASSPGGGNYGCTF. The CDR3 DNA is TGTGCCAGCAGCCCTGGAGGGGGTAACTATGGCTGCACCTTC.

This clonotype was found a few times. The chain links TRBV20-1 to TRBJ2-7, with D unresolved. V was trimmed by 3 bases and J by 3 bases, leaving 15 bases between them. The CDR3 runs to 14 residues. Germline CDR1 DFQATT, CDR2 SNEGSKA (reference sequence). The CDR3 nucleotides read TGCAGTGCTAGTCCCGGTGGGCCCCGCTACGAGCAGTACTTC. This sequence encodes CSASPGGPRYEQYF.

The sample holds a few counts of this clonotype. J is TRBJ2-5 and V is TRBV11-2, with D possibly TRBD1 on 6 matching bases. Trimming took 4 bases from V and 0 from J, leaving 21 bases between them. The V gene's germline CDR1 is SGHAT and CDR2 FQNNGV. The CDR3 has 18 residues. CDR3 sequence (DNA): TGTGCCAGCAGCTCCCCTAGGATCGGCAGGGGTAACCAAGAGACCCAGTACTTC. The encoded protein is CASSSPRIGRGNQETQYF.

This clonotype was recorded a few times. This chain joins TRBV3-1 and TRBJ2-7; weak D call: TRBD2 (5 bases). Deletions cut 0 bases from V and 3 bases from J, with 9 bases between. Germline V gene lookup returns CDR1 LGHDT and CDR2 YNNKEL (reference sequence). The CDR3 covers 14 residues. CDR3 nucleotides: TGTGCCAGCAGCCAAGAGGTAAGCGGCTACGAGCAGTACTTC. This encodes CASSQEVSGYEQYF.

The rearrangement uses TRBV6-1 and TRBJ1-5; D gene ambiguous. V was clipped by 2 bases and J by 0 bases, with 14 bases between them. CDR3 length equals 17 residues. Germline V gene data show CDR1 as MNHNS and CDR2 as SASEGT. CDR3 in DNA: TGTGCCAGCAGTGAATCCCCTAGAGTGAATAGCAATCAGCCCCAGCATTTT. It translates to CASSESPRVNSNQPQHF.